This T cell receptor (beta chain) is drawn from a study of graft-versus-host responses after intestinal transplantation. Generated by immunoSEQ multiplex PCR, the TCRdb table keeps only in-frame clones and is missing some. The table has around 40,000 clones, roughly four fifths seen once; the top ten hold about 3.5%. The CDR3 spans 12 residues. Looked up from germline, CDR1 is MDHEN and CDR2 is SYDVKM. In regard to this clone: Compared with germline, one end of the junction differs, possibly owing to a read error.

This chain connects TRBV28 to TRBJ1-3; 7 nucleotides align to TRBD1. The sample here was PBMCs, taken less than 1,400 days after transplant. The origin of this receptor is a human patient who received an intestinal transplant, so some T cells may come from the graft donor. The CDR3 sequence is CASSEGGRDSIF. In nucleotides, the CDR3 is TGTGCCAGCAGTGAAGGGGGTAGGGACAGTATTTTT.